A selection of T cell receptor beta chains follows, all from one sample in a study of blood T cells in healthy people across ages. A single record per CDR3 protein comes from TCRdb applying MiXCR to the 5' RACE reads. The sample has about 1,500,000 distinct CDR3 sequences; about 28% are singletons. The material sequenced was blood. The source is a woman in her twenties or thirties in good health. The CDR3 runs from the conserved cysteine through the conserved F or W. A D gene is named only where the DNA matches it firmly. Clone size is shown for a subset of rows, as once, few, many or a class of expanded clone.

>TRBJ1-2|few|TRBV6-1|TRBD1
TGTACCAGCGGATCTCAGGGGGGGAACTATGGCTACACCTTC
CTSGSQGGNYGYTF
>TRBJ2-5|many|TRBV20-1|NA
TGCAGTGCTCCCCCTCGCTGGTCGCAAGAGACCCAGTACTTC
CSAPPRWSQETQYF
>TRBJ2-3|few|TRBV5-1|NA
TGCGCCAGCAGCTTGGCCCTTAGTCCCTCCCCAGATACGCAGTATTTT
CASSLALSPSPDTQYF
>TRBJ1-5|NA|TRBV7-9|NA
TGTGCCAGCAGCTTTGGATCGGGGGGCAATCAGCCCCAGCATTTT
CASSFGSGGNQPQHF
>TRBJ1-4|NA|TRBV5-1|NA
TGCGCCAGCAGCTCTGACAGTGAAAATCTGTTTTTT
CASSSDSENLFF
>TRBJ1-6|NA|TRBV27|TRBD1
TGTGCCAGCAGTCAAGTGCAGGGGGCTTCCTATAATTCACCCCTCCACTTT
CASSQVQGASYNSPLHF
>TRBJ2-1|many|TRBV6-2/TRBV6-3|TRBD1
TGTGCCAGCAGTGACAGGGGCTCCTACAATGAGCAGTTCTTC
CASSDRGSYNEQFF
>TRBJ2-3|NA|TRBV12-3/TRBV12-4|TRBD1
TGTGCCAGCAGCCGATGGACAGGCGGCCCAGATACGCAGTATTTT
CASSRWTGGPDTQYF
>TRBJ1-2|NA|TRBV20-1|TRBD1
TGCAGTGCCAGAGCAGGGGGCGCTTATGGCTACACCTTC
CSARAGGAYGYTF
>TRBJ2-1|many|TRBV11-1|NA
TGTGCCAGCAGCTTAAGGCTGGCGGTTAAGCAGTTCTTC
CASSLRLAVKQFF
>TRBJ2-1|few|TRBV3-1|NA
TGTGCCAACAGCCAGCCGGGACGGTACAATGAGCAGTTCTTC
CANSQPGRYNEQFF
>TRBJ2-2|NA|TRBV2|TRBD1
TGTGCCAGCAGAGGACAGGGCGCGAACACCGGGGAGCTGTTTTTT
CASRGQGANTGELFF
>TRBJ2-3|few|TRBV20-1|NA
TGCAGCCAAGTAAAGAGGGCGCAGGGAGATACGCAGTATTTT
CSQVKRAQGDTQYF
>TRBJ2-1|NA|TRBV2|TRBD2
TGTGCCAGCAGTATAGCGGGGGGCGAATACAATGAGCAGTTCTTC
CASSIAGGEYNEQFF
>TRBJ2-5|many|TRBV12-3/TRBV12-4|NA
TGTGCCAGCACTAAATCGAGGCAGGAGACCCAGTACTTC
CASTKSRQETQYF
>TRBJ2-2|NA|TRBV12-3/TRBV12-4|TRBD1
TGTGCCATCAACCCCAGGGGGCAGGTCGGGGAGCTGTTTTTT
CAINPRGQVGELFF
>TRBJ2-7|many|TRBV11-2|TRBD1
TGTGCCAGCAGCCTACAACAGGGGCGGTACGAGCAGTACTTC
CASSLQQGRYEQYF
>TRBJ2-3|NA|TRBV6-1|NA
TGTGCCAGCAGTGGTTCCTGGGGTAGCTACACAGATACGCAGTATTTT
CASSGSWGSYTDTQYF
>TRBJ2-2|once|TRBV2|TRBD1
TGTGCCAGCAGCGCAGGGGGCGCCAAGACCGGGGAGCTGTTTTTT
CASSAGGAKTGELFF
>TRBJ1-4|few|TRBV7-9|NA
TGTGCCAGCAGCTTAAGTCCCCGGGCTAATGAAAAACTGTTTTTT
CASSLSPRANEKLFF
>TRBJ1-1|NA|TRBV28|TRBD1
TGTGCCAGCAGCCCGGCCGGGACAGGGGGCAAGGCTTTCTTT
CASSPAGTGGKAFF
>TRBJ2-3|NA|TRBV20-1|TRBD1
TGCAGTGCTAGAGATTCTACGGGACAGACCACAGATACGCAGTATTTT
CSARDSTGQTTDTQYF
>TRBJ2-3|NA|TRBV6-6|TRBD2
TGTGCCAGCAGTTACTCGGGCGGGAGCGAGGCAGATACGCAGTATTTT
CASSYSGGSEADTQYF
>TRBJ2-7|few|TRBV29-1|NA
TGCAGCGTTGAAGTAGGAACGGGGGCCCTCTACGAGCAGTACTTC
CSVEVGTGALYEQYF
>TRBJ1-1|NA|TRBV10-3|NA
TGTGCCTCCGGGCGGATGAACACTGAAGCTTTCTTT
CASGRMNTEAFF
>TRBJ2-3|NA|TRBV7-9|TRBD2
TGTGCCAGCAGCGGACCGGGACTAGCGAAAGATACGCAGTATTTT
CASSGPGLAKDTQYF
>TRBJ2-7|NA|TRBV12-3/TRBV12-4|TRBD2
TGTGCCAGCAGTACCCCGGGAGGGTCCCTTGGCGAGCAGTACTTC
CASSTPGGSLGEQYF
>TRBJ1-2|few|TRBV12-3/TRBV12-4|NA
TGTGCCAGCAGTTTAGGGGGCACCTATGACTACACCTTC
CASSLGGTYDYTF
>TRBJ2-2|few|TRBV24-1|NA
TGTGCCACCAGTGATAAACCCGGGACGGGGATTGCCGGGGAGCTGTTTTTT
CATSDKPGTGIAGELFF
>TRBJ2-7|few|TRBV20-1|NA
TGCAGTGCTAGAGATAGGAGACAAGGGGGCTACGAGCAGTACTTC
CSARDRRQGGYEQYF
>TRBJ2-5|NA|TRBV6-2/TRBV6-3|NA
TGTGCCAGCAGTTACGGGACTCCAATGGGGCACAATGAGCAGTACTTC
CASSYGTPMGHNEQYF
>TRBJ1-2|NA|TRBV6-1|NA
TGTGCCAGCAGACAGTCTTTAGGTGGAGGGAAGAACTATGGCTACACCTTC
CASRQSLGGGKNYGYTF
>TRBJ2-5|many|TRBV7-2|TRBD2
TGTGCCAGCAGCTTAGGGGGGGGGTTAGAGACCCAGTACTTC
CASSLGGGLETQYF
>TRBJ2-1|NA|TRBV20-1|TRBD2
TGCAGTGCTGAACCGCGCGGGGGAGTAGCTTTTGCGAATGAGCAGTTCTTC
CSAEPRGGVAFANEQFF
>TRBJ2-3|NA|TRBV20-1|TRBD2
TGCAGTGCTGACCTGGCGGGGGGACCGAGAAATACGCAGTATTTT
CSADLAGGPRNTQYF
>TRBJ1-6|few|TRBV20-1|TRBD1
TGCAGTGCTAGAGCGACAGGGGGCACGGATTCACCCCTCCACTTT
CSARATGGTDSPLHF
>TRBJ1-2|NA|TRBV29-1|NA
TGCAGCGTTGGTACAGGCTGGGGCTACACCTTC
CSVGTGWGYTF
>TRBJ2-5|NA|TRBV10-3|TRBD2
TGTGCCTCGTTCCGAGTAGCGGGGCCCAAAGAGACCCAGTACTTC
CASFRVAGPKETQYF
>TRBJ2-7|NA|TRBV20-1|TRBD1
TGCAGTGCTGGCGGGACAGGAGGCTCCTACGAGCAGTACTTC
CSAGGTGGSYEQYF
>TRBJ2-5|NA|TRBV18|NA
TGTGCCAGCTCACCACAGGGAAGATCAGAGACCCAGTACTTC
CASSPQGRSETQYF
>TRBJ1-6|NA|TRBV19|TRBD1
TGTGCCAGTAGTGGGTCAGGGGGCCGCTCCTATAATTCACCCCTCCACTTT
CASSGSGGRSYNSPLHF
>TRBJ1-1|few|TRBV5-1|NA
TGCGCCAGCAGCACCGACCGGGGAGGGGCTTTCTTT
CASSTDRGGAFF
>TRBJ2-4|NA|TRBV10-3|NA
TGTGCCATCAGTGAGTGGGGCTACCGGGTCTTC
CAISEWGYRVF
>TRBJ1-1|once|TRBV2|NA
TGTGCCAGCAGCCAATATCCCAGGACTGAAGCTTTCTTT
CASSQYPRTEAFF
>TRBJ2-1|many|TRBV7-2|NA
TGTGCCAGCAGCTTAGCGCTCACGACGCCTTACAATGAGCAGTTCTTC
CASSLALTTPYNEQFF
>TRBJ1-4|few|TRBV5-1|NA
TGCGCCAGCAGCTTCGGTTGGCAGGGAAATGAAAAACTGTTTTTT
CASSFGWQGNEKLFF
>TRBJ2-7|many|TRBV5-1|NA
TGCGCCAGCAGCTTGGGGCCACAGGGCTACGAGCAGTACTTC
CASSLGPQGYEQYF
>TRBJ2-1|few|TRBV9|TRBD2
TGTGCCAGCAGCGTAAGCCCGGGACTAGCGATTAACGAAGAGCAGTTCTTC
CASSVSPGLAINEEQFF
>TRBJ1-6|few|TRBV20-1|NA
TGCAGTGCTCCAGAAGCGGGGTTTAATTCACCCCTCCACTTT
CSAPEAGFNSPLHF
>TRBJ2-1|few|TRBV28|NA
TGTGCCAGCAGTTCACGGACAGGGAGGGGTGAGCAGTTCTTC
CASSSRTGRGEQFF
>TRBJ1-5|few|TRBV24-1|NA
TGTGCCACCAGTGATTTCAACAGCAATCAGCCCCAGCATTTT
CATSDFNSNQPQHF
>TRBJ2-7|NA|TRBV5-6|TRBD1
TGTGCCAGCAGCTTCAACCGCCGAGTAGGACAGGGGTGCTACGAGCAGTACTTC
CASSFNRRVGQGCYEQYF
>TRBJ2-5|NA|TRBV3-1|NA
TGTGCCAGCAACCAAGATCGAACATTACAGTACTTC
CASNQDRTLQYF